These 26 T cell receptor beta chains came from one sample sequenced in a study of post-analysis software for immune sequencing data. The library was made from cDNA and included unique molecular identifiers. From the PCR reads, TCRdb called clonotypes with MiXCR, one entry per CDR3 protein. The sample consists of more than 350,000 distinct CDR3 sequences, over 30% of them appearing once. The study's findings and limits: Elevated frequency relative to controls characterized several TRBV segments in patients, TRBV5-6, TRBV5-1 and TRBV20-1 among them.

The antigens these receptors bind are not known. Source material: blood. These receptors all stem from a girl aged 2 to 9 with multiple sclerosis.

This rearrangement joins TRBV7-2 to TRBJ1-6, with 7 bases lining up with TRBD1. CDR1 and CDR2 (germline): SGHTA, FQGNSA. Germline trimming cut 2 bases from V and 17 bases from J; bases unmatched to any gene: 6. The CDR3 has 12 amino acids. This CDR3 reads CASSLRTGKVHF. CDR3 nucleotides: TGTGCCAGCAGCTTAAGGACAGGCAAGGTCCACTTT.

J is TRBJ1-2 and V is TRBV4-1, with TRBD1 matching over 7 bases. Losses at the gene ends were 3 bases for V and 5 bases for J; bases not matched to a gene: 9. Germline CDR1 and CDR2: MGHRA and YSYEKL. The CDR3 sequence is 15 residues long. The CDR3 DNA follows: TGCGCCAGCAGCCAGCTCAGGGGGGGTCTTTATGGCTACACCTTC. This encodes CASSQLRGGLYGYTF.

This sequence joins TRBV5-1 and TRBJ1-1; D uncertain. V was pared by 4 bases and J by 1 base, with 17 bases between. Germline CDR1 is SGHRS and CDR2 is YFSETQ. This CDR3 has 16 amino acids. CDR3 in DNA: TGCGCCAGCAGCCGCCTCATGGTGGACTGGAACACTGAAGCTTTCTTT. Encoded protein: CASSRLMVDWNTEAFF.

This clonotype has only a few counts. The chain combines TRBV29-1 with TRBJ2-3; TRBD2 matches 11 bases. V was clipped by 4 bases and J by 0 bases; unmatched bases: 6. This CDR3 has 16 amino acids. Germline V gene sequence: CDR1 SQVTM, CDR2 ANQGSEA. In DNA form, the CDR3 reads TGCAGCGTTGCGGGTGCTAGCGGGGGGAGCACAGATACGCAGTATTTT. Residues: CSVAGASGGSTDTQYF.

This clonotype occurred a few times. The chain links TRBV12-3 or TRBV12-4 to TRBJ1-5, with D perhaps TRBD1 (6 bases). V lost 1 base to trimming and J lost 4 bases, with 8 bases between them. The CDR3 runs to 14 residues. Here the CDR3 reads CASSLGQVNQPQHF. The CDR3 region has the DNA TGTGCCAGCAGTTTAGGACAGGTGAATCAGCCCCAGCATTTT.

On this clonotype itself: At one end the junction does not follow the germline gene, possibly because of a read error. The rearrangement uses TRBV12-3 or TRBV12-4 and TRBJ2-3; 9 bases map to TRBD2. This CDR3 is built from 15 residues. CDR3 loop: CASSFPSGISDAQYF. CDR3 nucleotides: TGTGCCAGCAGTTTTCCTAGCGGGATCTCAGATGCGCAGTATTTT.

The chain carries TRBV6-2 or TRBV6-3 and TRBJ1-2; maybe TRBD1 (5 bases). The CDR3 is made up of 14 amino acids. Trimming pared 2 bases from V and 4 bases from J, leaving 11 bases between. Germline V gene data show CDR1 as MNHEY and CDR2 as SVGEGT. CDR3 amino acids: CASSYALQAYGYTF. The CDR3 bases are TGTGCCAGCAGTTACGCCCTACAGGCCTATGGCTACACCTTC.

The chain links TRBV5-6 to TRBJ1-6; 7 bases map to TRBD1. V trimming: 2 bases; J trimming: 5 bases; junction bases outside the gene matches: 10. Germline V CDR1 and CDR2: SGHDT, YYEEEE. This CDR3 is built from 17 residues. Here the CDR3 reads CASSLLRDSDNNSPLHF. CDR3 coding DNA: TGTGCCAGCAGCTTACTCCGGGACAGCGATAATAATTCACCCCTCCACTTT.

This clonotype was counted a few times. The rearrangement uses TRBV15 and TRBJ2-1, with 12 bases lining up with TRBD2. Germline-derived CDR1 and CDR2 are LNHNV and YYDKDF (reference sequence). V lost 0 bases and J lost 8; bases outside the gene matches: 11. CDR3 length equals 18 residues. CDR3 amino acids: CATSRDTSGRIFLDEQFF. CDR3 coding DNA: TGTGCCACCAGCAGAGATACTAGCGGGAGGATTTTTCTCGATGAGCAGTTCTTC. The full variable domain, with the rest looked up from reference TRBV15 and TRBJ2-1, is DAMVIQNPRYQVTQFGKPVTLSCSQTLNHNVMYWYQQKSSQAPKLLFHYYDKDFNNEADTPDNFQSRRPNTSFCFLDIRSPGLGDTAMYLCATSRDTSGRIFLDEQFFGPGTRLTVL.

This sequence joins TRBV7-9 and TRBJ2-1; D unclear. V lost 0 bases to trimming and J lost 0 bases, with 15 bases between them. The CDR3 has 18 amino acids. Germline lookup yields CDR1 SEHNR and CDR2 FQNEAQ (reference sequence). CDR3 sequence: CASSLALVLTSSYNEQFF. CDR3 nucleotides: TGTGCCAGCAGCTTAGCTCTAGTCCTAACGAGCTCCTACAATGAGCAGTTCTTC.

This clonotype has just a few counts. This sequence joins TRBV6-4 and TRBJ1-6; D uncertain. Trimming took off 6 bases at V and 10 bases at J, with 16 bases between the two ends. Germline V gives CDR1 MRHNA, CDR2 SNTAGT. This CDR3 is built from 14 residues. CDR3 coding DNA: TGTGCCAGCAGCGCGACACGTTTAGGGTCACCCCTCCACTTT. It codes for CASSATRLGSPLHF.

This chain connects TRBV6-6 to TRBJ1-4; D unresolved. The CDR3 sequence is 17 residues long. Trimming pared 0 bases from V and 3 bases from J, leaving 14 bases between. CDR1 is MNHNY, CDR2 SVGAGI, per germline (reference sequence). The CDR3 coding sequence is TGTGCCAGCAGTTACTCCGGCGACACGGGCCCTAATGAAAAACTGTTTTTT. It yields the protein CASSYSGDTGPNEKLFF.

Comments on this clonotype: The junction does not match germline at one end; this may be a read error. This chain connects TRBV7-9 to TRBJ2-4, with no clear D. Near its end, the DNA agrees better with TRBJ2-7, so the J call may be wrong. Germline V gene sequence: CDR1 SEHNR, CDR2 FQNEAQ (reference sequence). The CDR3 has 15 amino acids. CDR3 loop: CASSLLPGASSEQYF. In DNA form, the CDR3 reads TGTGCCAGCAGCTTATTGCCAGGAGCCTCCTCCGAGCAGTACTTC.

This rearrangement joins TRBV20-1 to TRBJ2-4; D not certain. The CDR3 extends over 15 amino acids. Germline V gene data show CDR1 as DFQATT and CDR2 as SNEGSKA (reference sequence). Trimming stripped 2 bases from V and 2 bases from J, with 13 bases between. CDR3 amino acids: CSARSALNSKNIQYF. The CDR3, as DNA: TGCAGTGCTAGATCGGCCCTAAACTCCAAAAACATTCAGTACTTC.

Worth noting for this clonotype: A much larger clone lies a single base off, so this may be a read error. V and J are TRBV29-1 and TRBJ2-7, with 8 bases identical to TRBD1. The CDR3 loop spans 12 amino acids. V lost 4 bases to trimming and J lost 2 bases; unmatched junction nucleotides: 1. CDR1 and CDR2 (germline): SQVTM, ANQGSEA. Written as DNA, the CDR3 is TGCAGCGTTGTGGGACAGGCCTACGAGCAGTACTTC. Its protein is CSVVGQAYEQYF.

This clonotype was counted once. The junction departs from the called germline gene at one end, perhaps through a read error. The chain links TRBV7-3 to TRBJ1-5; possible D gene TRBD1, 6 bases. The CDR3 totals 13 residues. Germline CDR1 SGHTA, CDR2 FQGTGA. The CDR3 DNA reads TGTGCCGGCAGCCTGAGGGGGGATCAGCCCCAGCATTTT. Its translation: CAGSLRGDQPQHF.

Here the CDR3 reads CASSPGLAKGKNIQYF. CDR3 nucleotides: TGTGCCAGCAGCCCTGGACTAGCAAAGGGCAAAAACATTCAGTACTTC. The chain uses TRBV7-9 and TRBJ2-4; 8 nucleotides agree with TRBD2. Trimming took 5 bases from V and 3 from J; bases not matched to a gene: 9. This CDR3 region has 16 residues. In germline, CDR1 is SEHNR, CDR2 FQNEAQ (reference sequence).

The rearrangement joins TRBV12-3 or TRBV12-4 to TRBJ1-2, with TRBD1 identical over 7 bases. The V and J ends lost 5 bases and 2 bases, in that order; junction bases with no gene match: 5. The CDR3 runs 14 residues. The CDR3 protein is CASSTGRGNYGYTF. The CDR3, as DNA: TGTGCCAGCAGTACGGGCAGGGGGAACTATGGCTACACCTTC.

The chain combines TRBV2 with TRBJ2-7; 10 positions agree with TRBD2. The CDR3 sequence is 13 residues long. CDR1 is SNHLY, CDR2 FYNNEI, per germline. The junction had 1 base not matched to a gene; V was cut back by 7 bases and J by 1 base. The CDR3 DNA reads as TGTGCCAGCAAGACTAGCGGGTCCTACGAGCAGTACTTC. The encoded protein is CASKTSGSYEQYF.

This chain links TRBV5-1 with TRBJ2-3; TRBD1 matches 9 bases. Unmatched junction bases numbered 4, after V lost 2 bases and J lost 3 bases. This CDR3 is 15 amino acids long. Germline CDR1 is SGHRS and CDR2 is YFSETQ. The CDR3 DNA reads as TGCGCCAGCAGCTTCGGGGACAGGGATACAGATACGCAGTATTTT. Its protein is CASSFGDRDTDTQYF.

This clonotype has more than one count but fewer than ten. The chain links TRBV7-9 to TRBJ2-7; D remains ambiguous. The CDR3 runs 13 residues. V was pared by 3 bases and J by 4 bases, with 10 bases between. Germline CDR1 SEHNR, CDR2 FQNEAQ (reference sequence). The CDR3 DNA reads as TGTGCCAGCAGCTTTTCCCCCATTTACGAGCAGTACTTC. This gives the protein CASSFSPIYEQYF.

V gene TRBV6-2 or TRBV6-3 combines with J gene TRBJ2-1; possibly TRBD2 for D (5 bases). The CDR3 sequence is 18 residues long. V was pared by 2 bases and J by 2 bases, with 19 bases between. CDR1 is MNHEY, CDR2 SVGEGT, per germline. CDR3 DNA sequence: TGTGCCAGCAGTTACCCCCTTGGCAGCGGCTTAACCTACAATGAGCAGTTCTTC. This sequence encodes CASSYPLGSGLTYNEQFF.

The chain couples TRBV20-1 to TRBJ2-3, with D tentatively TRBD1 (8 bases). The CDR3 totals 19 residues. The germline CDR1 and CDR2 sequences are DFQATT and SNEGSKA (reference sequence). Deletions cut 3 bases from V and 1 base from J, with 26 bases between. The chain's CDR3 is CSASDTGGEGGRGTDTQYF. The CDR3 coding sequence is TGCAGTGCTAGTGATACAGGGGGAGAAGGCGGGAGAGGCACAGATACGCAGTATTTT.

V and J are TRBV5-1 and TRBJ2-7; 7 bases align to TRBD1. The germline gives CDR1 SGHRS, CDR2 YFSETQ. The CDR3 is 16 amino acids. The ends lost 2 bases at V and 0 bases at J; junction bases unmatched: 8. The CDR3 region is CASSFDPGQSSYEQYV. In DNA form, the CDR3 reads TGCGCCAGCAGCTTTGACCCGGGACAGAGCTCCTACGAGCAGTACGTC.

The rearrangement uses TRBV10-3 and TRBJ1-1, with 10 bases that match TRBD1. V was clipped by 4 bases and J by 1 base; unmatched bases: 15. Germline V CDR1 and CDR2: ENHRY, SYGVKD. CDR3 length: 19 residues. CDR3 sequence reads: CAISGGQGRMGFANTEAFF. Written as DNA, the CDR3 is TGTGCCATCAGTGGGGGACAGGGGAGGATGGGGTTTGCGAACACTGAAGCTTTCTTT.

The gene calls are TRBV27 and TRBJ2-7; 8 bases agree with TRBD1. The CDR3 is 13 amino acids. CDR1 MNHEY and CDR2 SMNVEV come from the germline V gene (reference sequence). V was clipped by 5 bases and J by 2 bases; unmatched bases: 2. CDR3 DNA sequence: TGTGCCAGCAGTATGACAGGGGCCTACGAGCAGTACTTC. It is translated as CASSMTGAYEQYF.